This T cell receptor (beta chain) was profiled in a study of early T cells in non-severe SARS-CoV-2 infection. Study overall: Sequencing of bulk RNA from unsorted whole blood was done, without chain pairing.

On this clonotype: The antigen remains undetermined.

Study findings and constraints: Reliance on VDJdb matching favored anti-spike CD8 responses; private and CD4 specificities were missed.

V lost 2 bases and J lost 3, with 13 bases in between. Per the germline V gene, CDR1 is LNHDA and CDR2 is SQIVND (reference sequence). The CDR3 spans 15 residues. The TCR library protocol attached unique molecular identifiers to the individual cDNA molecules. One entry per CDR3 protein results from TCRdb running MiXCR on the 5' RACE reads. The sample records approximately 57,000 distinct CDR3 sequences, roughly an eighth being singletons. This TCR derives from an adult who was a healthcare worker with PCR-confirmed SARS-CoV-2 infection or an uninfected control (not recorded which). Input material: whole blood. The chain has TRBV19 and TRBJ1-2; no reliable D call. The CDR3 DNA sequence: TGTGCCAGTAGTATATCGGGGTCGGGGTACTATGGCTACACCTTC. This sequence encodes CASSISGSGYYGYTF.